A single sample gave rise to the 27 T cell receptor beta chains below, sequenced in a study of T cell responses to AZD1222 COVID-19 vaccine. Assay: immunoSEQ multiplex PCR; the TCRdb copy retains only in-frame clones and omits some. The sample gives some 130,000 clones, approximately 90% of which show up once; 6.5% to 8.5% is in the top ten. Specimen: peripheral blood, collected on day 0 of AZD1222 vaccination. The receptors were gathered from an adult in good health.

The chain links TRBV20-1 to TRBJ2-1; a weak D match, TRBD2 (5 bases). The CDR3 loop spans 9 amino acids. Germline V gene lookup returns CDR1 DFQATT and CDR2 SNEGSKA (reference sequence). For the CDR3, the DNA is TGCAGGCGGGACAATGAGCAGTTCTTC. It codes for CRRDNEQFF.

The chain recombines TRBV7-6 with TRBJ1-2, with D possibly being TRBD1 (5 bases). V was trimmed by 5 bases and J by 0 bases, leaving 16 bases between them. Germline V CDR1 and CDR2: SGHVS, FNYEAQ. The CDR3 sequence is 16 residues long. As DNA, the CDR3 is TGTGCCAGCAGCCCTTCTGGGGCACTTTCTAACTATGGCTACACCTTC. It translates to CASSPSGALSNYGYTF.

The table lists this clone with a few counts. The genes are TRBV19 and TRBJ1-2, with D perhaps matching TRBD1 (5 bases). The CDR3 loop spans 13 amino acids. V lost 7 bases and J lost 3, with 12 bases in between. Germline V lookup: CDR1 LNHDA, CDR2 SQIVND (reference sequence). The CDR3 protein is CASKRDGYYGYTF. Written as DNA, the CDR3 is TGTGCCAGTAAAAGGGACGGCTACTATGGCTACACCTTC.

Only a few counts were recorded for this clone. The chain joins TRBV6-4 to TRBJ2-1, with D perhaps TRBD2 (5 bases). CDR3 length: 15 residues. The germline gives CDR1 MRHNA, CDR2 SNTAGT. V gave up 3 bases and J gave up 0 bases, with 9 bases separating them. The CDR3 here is CASSEEESSYNEQFF. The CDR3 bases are TGTGCCAGCAGTGAGGAGGAAAGCTCCTACAATGAGCAGTTCTTC.

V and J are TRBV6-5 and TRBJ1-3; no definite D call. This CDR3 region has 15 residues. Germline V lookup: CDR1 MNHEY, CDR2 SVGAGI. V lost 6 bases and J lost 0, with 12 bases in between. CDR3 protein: CASRSGLNSGNTIYF. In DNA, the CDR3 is TGTGCCAGCAGATCAGGTCTAAACTCTGGAAACACCATATATTTT.

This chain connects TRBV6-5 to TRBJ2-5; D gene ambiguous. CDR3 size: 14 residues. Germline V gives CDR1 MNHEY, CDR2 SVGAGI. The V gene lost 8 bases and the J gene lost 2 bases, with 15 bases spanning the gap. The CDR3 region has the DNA TGTGCCAGCTCTCAAGACGGGCTTCAAGAGACCCAGTACTTC. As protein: CASSQDGLQETQYF.

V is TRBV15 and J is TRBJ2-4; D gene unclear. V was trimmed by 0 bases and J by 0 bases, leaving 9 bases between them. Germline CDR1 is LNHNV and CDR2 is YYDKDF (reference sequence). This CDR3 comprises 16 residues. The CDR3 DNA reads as TGTGCCACCAGCAGAGATGTGGATCTAGCCAAAAACATTCAGTACTTC. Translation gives CATSRDVDLAKNIQYF.

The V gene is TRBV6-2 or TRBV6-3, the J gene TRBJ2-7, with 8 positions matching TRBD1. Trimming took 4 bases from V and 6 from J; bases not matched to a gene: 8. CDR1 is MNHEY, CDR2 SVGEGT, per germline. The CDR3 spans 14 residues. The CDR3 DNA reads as TGTGCCAGCAGTTCCCTCAGGGGGCTTAGCGAGCAGTACTTC. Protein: CASSSLRGLSEQYF.

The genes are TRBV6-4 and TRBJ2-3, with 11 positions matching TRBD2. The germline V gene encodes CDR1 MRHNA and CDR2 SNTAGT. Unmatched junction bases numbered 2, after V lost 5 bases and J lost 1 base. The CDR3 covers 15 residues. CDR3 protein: CASSMTSGGTDTQYF. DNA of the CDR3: TGTGCCAGCAGTATGACTAGCGGGGGCACAGATACGCAGTATTTT.

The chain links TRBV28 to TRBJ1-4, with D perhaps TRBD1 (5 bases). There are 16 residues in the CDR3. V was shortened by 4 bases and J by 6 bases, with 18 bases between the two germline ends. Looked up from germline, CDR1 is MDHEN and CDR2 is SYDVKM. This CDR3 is CASSSADGALDEKLFF. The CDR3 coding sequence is TGTGCCAGCAGTTCCGCAGACGGGGCTTTGGATGAAAAACTGTTTTTT. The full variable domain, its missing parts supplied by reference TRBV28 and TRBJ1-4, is DVKVTQSSRYLVKRTGEKVFLECVQDMDHENMFWYRQDPGLGLRLIYFSYDVKMKEKGDIPEGYSVSREKKERFSLILESASTNQTSMYLCASSSADGALDEKLFFGSGTQLSVL.

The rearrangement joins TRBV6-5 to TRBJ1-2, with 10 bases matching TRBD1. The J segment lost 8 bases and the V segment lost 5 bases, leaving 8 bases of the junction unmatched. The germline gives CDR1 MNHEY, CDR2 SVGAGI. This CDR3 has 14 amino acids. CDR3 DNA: TGTGCCAGCAGTCCCCGGGACAGGGGTGGAGGCTACACCTTC. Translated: CASSPRDRGGGYTF.

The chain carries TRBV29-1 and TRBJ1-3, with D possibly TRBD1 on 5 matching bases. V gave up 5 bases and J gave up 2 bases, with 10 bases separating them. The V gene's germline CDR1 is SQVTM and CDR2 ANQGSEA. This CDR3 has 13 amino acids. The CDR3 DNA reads TGCAGCGTTTATGGGGCGGCTGGAAACACCATATATTTT. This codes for CSVYGAAGNTIYF.

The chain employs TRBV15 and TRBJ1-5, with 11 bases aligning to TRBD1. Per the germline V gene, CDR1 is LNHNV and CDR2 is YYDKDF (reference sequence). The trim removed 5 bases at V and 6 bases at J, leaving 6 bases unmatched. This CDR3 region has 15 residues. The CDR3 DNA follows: TGTGCCACCAGCCAGGACAGGGGGCTGAGTCAGCCCCAGCATTTT. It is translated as CATSQDRGLSQPQHF.

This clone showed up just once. The CDR3 spells CASSFMGSFNQPQHF. The DNA for the CDR3 is TGTGCCAGTAGTTTCATGGGCAGTTTTAATCAGCCCCAGCATTTT. V and J are TRBV19 and TRBJ1-5; D remains ambiguous. Germline V gives CDR1 LNHDA, CDR2 SQIVND (reference sequence). Between the trimmed V and J ends, which lost 5 bases and 4 bases, there was a span of 15 bases. The CDR3 loop spans 15 amino acids.

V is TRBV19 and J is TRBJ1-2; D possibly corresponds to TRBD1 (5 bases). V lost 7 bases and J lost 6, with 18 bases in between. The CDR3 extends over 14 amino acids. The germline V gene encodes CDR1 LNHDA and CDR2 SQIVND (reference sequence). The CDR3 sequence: CASTHRGSWDGYTF. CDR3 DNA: TGTGCCAGTACCCATCGGGGGAGCTGGGATGGCTACACCTTC.

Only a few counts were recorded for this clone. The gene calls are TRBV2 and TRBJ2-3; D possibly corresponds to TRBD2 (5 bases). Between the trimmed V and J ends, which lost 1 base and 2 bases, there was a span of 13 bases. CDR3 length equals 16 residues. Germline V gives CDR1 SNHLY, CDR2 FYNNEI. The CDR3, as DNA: TGTGCCAGCAGTGAAGGCGCGGAGCGGCTCACAGATACGCAGTATTTT. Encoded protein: CASSEGAERLTDTQYF.

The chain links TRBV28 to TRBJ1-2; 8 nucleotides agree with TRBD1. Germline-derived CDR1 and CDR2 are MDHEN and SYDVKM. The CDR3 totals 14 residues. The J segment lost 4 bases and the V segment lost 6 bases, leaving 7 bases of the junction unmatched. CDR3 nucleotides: TGTGCCAGCAGGATACAGGGGGTGGCCTATGGCTACACCTTC. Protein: CASRIQGVAYGYTF.

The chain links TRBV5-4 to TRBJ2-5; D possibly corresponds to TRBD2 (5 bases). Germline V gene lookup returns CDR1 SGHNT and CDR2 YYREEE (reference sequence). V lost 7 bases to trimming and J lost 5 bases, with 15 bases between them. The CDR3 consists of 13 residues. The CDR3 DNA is TGTGCCAGCTCCCCTATCGGGGTTGAGACCCAGTACTTC. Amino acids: CASSPIGVETQYF.

CDR3 nucleotides: TGTGCCAGCAGCGTAGCTGGGCGGGGGGGCTACAATGAGCAGTTCTTC. It codes for CASSVAGRGGYNEQFF. This chain joins TRBV9 and TRBJ2-1, with TRBD2 matching 9 bases. CDR1 and CDR2 (germline): SGDLS, YYNGEE. The CDR3 loop spans 16 amino acids. Germline trimming cut 0 bases from V and 3 bases from J; bases unmatched to any gene: 4.

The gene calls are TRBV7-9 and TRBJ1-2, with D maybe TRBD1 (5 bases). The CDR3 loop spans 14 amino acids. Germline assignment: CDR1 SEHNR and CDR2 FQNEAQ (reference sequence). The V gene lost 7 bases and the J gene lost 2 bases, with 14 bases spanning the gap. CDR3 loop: CASTSNWGNYGYTF. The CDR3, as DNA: TGTGCCAGCACCTCTAACTGGGGGAACTATGGCTACACCTTC.

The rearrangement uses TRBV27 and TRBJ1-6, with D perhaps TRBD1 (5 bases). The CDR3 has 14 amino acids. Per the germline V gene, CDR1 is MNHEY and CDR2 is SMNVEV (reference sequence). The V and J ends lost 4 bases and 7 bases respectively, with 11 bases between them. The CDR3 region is CASSSGRPNSPLHF. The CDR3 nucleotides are TGTGCCAGCAGTTCGGGACGGCCAAATTCACCCCTCCACTTT.

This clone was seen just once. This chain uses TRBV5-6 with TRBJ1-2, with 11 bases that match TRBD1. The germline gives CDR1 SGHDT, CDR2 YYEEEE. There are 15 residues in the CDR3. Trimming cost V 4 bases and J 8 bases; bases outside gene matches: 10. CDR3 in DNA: TGTGCCAGCAGCGTGTTGGGGACAGGGGGAGTCGGCTACACCTTC. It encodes CASSVLGTGGVGYTF.

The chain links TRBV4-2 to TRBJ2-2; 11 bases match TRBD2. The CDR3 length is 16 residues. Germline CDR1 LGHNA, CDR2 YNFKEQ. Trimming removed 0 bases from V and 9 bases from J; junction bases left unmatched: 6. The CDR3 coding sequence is TGTGCCAGCAGCCAAGATTATCCTAGCGGGGGGTGGGAGCTGTTTTTT. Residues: CASSQDYPSGGWELFF.

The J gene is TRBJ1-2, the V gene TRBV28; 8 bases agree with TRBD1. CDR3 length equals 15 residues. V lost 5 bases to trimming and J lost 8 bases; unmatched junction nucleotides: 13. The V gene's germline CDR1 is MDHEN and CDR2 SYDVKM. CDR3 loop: CASSIGQGLVWGYTF. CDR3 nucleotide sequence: TGTGCCAGCAGTATAGGACAGGGCTTGGTGTGGGGCTACACCTTC.

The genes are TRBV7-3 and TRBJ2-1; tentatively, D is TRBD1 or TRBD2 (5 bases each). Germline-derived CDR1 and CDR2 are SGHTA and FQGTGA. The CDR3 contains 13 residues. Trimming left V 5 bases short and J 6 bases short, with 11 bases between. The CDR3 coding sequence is TGTGCCAGCAGCGCTTCGGGGCTCAATGAGCAGTTCTTC. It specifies CASSASGLNEQFF. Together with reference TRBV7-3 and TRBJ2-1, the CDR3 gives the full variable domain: GAGVSQTPSNKVTEKGKYVELRCDPISGHTALYWYRQSLGQGPEFLIYFQGTGAADDSGLPNDRFFAVRPEGSVSTLKIQRTERGDSAVYLCASSASGLNEQFFGPGTRLTVL.

The DNA of the CDR3 is TGTGCCAGCAGCTTAGTCGGCAGGGCAGGGTATGGCTACACCTTC. Translated: CASSLVGRAGYGYTF. This chain joins TRBV7-9 and TRBJ1-2, with TRBD1 as a possible D gene (5 bases). CDR1 is SEHNR, CDR2 FQNEAQ, per germline (reference sequence). The CDR3 length is 15 residues. Trimming took 1 base from V and 5 from J, leaving 14 bases between them.

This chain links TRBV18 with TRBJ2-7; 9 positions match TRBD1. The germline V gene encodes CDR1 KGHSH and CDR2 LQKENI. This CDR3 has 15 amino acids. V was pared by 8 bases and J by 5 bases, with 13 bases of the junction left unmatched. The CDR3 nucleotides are TGTGCCAGCCGATCCGGGCGACAGGGGGATCACGAGCAGTACTTC. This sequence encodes CASRSGRQGDHEQYF.